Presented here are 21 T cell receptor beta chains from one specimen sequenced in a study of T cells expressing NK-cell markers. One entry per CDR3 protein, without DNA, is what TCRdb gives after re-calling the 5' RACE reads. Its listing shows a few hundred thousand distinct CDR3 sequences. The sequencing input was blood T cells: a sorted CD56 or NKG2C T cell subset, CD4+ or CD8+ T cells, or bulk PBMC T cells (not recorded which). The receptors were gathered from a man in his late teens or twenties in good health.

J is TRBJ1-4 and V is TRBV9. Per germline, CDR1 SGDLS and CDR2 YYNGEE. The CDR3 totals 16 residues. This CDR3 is CASSPRGGAIGEKLFF.

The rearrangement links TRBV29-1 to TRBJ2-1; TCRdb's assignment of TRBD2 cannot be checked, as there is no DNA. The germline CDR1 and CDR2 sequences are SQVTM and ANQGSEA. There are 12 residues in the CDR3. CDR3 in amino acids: CSQNVAHGEQFF.

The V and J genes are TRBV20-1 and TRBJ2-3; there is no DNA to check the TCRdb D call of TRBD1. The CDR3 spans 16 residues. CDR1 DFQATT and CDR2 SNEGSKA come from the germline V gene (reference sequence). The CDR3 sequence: CSASPLQTGGTDTQYF.

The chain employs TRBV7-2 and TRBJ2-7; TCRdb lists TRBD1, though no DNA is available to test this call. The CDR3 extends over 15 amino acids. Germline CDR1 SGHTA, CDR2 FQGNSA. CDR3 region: CASSFRQGPNYEQYF.

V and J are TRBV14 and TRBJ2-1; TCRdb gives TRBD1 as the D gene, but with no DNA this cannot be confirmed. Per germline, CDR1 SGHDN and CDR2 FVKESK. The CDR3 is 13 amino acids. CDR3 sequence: CASSPGQGREQFF.

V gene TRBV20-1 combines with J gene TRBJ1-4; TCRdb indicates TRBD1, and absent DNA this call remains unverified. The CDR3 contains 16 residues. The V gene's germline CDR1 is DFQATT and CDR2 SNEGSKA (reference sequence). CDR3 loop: CSASQRRGAVGEKLFF.

The CDR3: CSAHRRGTGEAGELFF. The chain joins TRBV20-1 to TRBJ2-2; TCRdb's D call of TRBD1 is untestable without DNA. CDR1 is DFQATT, CDR2 SNEGSKA, per germline (reference sequence). The CDR3 spans 16 residues.

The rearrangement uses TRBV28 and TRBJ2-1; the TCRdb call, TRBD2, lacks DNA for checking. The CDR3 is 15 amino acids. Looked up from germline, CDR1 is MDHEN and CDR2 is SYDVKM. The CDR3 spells CASRGTSGFDDEQFF.

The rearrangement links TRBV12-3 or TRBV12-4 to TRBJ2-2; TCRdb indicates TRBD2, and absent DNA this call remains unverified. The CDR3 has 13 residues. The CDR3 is CASSQREGGELFF.

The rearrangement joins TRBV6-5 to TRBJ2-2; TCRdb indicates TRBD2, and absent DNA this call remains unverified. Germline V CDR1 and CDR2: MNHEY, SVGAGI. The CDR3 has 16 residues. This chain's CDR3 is CASSYLMSGSAGELFF.

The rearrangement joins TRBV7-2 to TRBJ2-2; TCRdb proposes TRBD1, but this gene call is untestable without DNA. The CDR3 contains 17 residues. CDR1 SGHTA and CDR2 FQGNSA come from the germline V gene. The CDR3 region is CASSLVGGATNTGELFF.

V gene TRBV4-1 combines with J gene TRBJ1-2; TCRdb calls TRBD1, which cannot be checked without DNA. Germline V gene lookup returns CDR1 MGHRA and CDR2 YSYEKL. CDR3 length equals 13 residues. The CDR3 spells CASSQDWGGRYTF.

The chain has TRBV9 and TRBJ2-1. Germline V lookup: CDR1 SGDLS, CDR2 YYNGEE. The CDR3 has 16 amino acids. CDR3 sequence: CASSVEGSLLGNEQFF.

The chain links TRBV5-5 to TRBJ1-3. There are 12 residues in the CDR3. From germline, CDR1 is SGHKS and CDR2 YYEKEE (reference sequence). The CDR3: CASSLLGNTIYF. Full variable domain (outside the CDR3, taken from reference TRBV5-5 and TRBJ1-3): DAGVTQSPTHLIKTRGQQVTLRCSPISGHKSVSWYQQVLGQGPQFIFQYYEKEERGRGNFPDRFSARQFPNYSSELNVNALLLGDSALYLCASSLLGNTIYFGEGSWLTVV.

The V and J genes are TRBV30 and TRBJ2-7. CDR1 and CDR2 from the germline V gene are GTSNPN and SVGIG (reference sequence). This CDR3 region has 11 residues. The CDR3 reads CAWRAEHEQYF.

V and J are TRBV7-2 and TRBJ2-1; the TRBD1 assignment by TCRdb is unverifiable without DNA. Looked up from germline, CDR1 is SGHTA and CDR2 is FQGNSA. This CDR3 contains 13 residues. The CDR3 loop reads CASSPGTVNEQFF. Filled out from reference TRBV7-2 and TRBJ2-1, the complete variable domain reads GAGVSQSPSNKVTEKGKDVELRCDPISGHTALYWYRQSLGQGLEFLIYFQGNSAPDKSGLPSDRFSAERTGGSVSTLTIQRTQQEDSAVYLCASSPGTVNEQFFGPGTRLTVL.

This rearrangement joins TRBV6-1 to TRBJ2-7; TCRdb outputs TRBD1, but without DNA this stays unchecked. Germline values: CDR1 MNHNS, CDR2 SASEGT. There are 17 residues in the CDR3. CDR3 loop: CASSPGTGFRYPYEQYF.

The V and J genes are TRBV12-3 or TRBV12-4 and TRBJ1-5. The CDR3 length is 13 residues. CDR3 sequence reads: CASSLKGNQPQHF.

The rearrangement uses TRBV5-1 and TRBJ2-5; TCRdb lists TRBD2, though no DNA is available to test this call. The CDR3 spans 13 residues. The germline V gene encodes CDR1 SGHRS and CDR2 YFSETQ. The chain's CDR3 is CASSEGPLRTQYF.

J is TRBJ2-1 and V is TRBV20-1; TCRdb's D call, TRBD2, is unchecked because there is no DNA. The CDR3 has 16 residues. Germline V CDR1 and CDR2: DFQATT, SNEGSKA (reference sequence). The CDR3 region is CSARPKRLAGVGEQFF.

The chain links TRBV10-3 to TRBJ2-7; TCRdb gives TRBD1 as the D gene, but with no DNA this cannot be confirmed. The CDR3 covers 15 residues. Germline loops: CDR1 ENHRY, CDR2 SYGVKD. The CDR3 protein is CAISESGGIGLEQYF.